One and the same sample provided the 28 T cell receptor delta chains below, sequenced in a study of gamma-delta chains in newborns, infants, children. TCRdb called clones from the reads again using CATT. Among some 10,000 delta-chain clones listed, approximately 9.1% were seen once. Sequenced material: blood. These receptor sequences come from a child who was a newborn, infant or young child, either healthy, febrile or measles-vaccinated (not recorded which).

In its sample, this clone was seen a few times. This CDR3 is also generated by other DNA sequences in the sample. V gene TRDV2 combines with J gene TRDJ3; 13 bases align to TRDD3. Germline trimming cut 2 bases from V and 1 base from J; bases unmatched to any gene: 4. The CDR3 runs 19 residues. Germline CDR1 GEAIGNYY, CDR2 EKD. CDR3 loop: CACDSTGGYASWDTRQMFF. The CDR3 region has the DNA TGTGCCTGTGACAGTACTGGGGGATACGCTTCCTGGGACACCCGACAGATGTTTTTC.

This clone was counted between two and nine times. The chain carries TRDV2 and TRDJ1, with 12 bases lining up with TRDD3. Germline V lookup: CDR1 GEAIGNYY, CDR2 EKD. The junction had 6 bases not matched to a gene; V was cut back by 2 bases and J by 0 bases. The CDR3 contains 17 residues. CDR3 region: CACDSTGGYWYTDKLIF. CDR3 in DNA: TGTGCCTGTGACAGTACTGGGGGATACTGGTACACCGATAAACTCATCTTT.

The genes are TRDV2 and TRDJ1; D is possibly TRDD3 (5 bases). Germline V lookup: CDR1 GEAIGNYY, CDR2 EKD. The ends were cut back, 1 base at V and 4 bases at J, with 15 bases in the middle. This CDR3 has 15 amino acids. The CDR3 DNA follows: TGTGCCTGTGACACAGTTGAGGTGGGGAGCGATAAACTCATCTTT. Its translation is CACDTVEVGSDKLIF.

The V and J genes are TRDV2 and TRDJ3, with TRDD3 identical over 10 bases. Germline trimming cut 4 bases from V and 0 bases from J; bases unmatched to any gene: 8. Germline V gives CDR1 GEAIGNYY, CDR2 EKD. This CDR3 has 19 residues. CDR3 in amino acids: CACDPLGDPSSWDTRQMFF. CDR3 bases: TGTGCCTGTGATCCACTGGGGGATCCGAGCTCCTGGGACACCCGACAGATGTTTTTC.

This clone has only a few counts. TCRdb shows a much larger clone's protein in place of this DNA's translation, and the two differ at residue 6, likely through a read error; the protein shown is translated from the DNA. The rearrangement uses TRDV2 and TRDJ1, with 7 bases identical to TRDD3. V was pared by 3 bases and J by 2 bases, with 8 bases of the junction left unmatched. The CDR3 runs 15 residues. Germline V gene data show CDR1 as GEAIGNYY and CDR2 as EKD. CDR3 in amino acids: CACDAILGRTDKLIF. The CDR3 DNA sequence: TGTGCCTGTGACGCTATACTGGGGCGGACCGATAAACTCATCTTT.

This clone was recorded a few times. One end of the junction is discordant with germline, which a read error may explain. The CDR3 region has the DNA TGTGCCTGTGACACCAGGGGATACACGGATAAACTCATCTTT. Its protein is CACDTRGYTDKLIF. The J gene is TRDJ1, the V gene TRDV2; 8 nucleotides match TRDD3. Per the germline V gene, CDR1 is GEAIGNYY and CDR2 is EKD. The CDR3 contains 14 residues.

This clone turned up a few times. The CDR3 DNA sequence: TGTGCCTGTGTCCCGGTACTGGGGGATACTCAAAAATCGTACACCGATAAACTCATCTTT. It translates to CACVPVLGDTQKSYTDKLIF. The chain carries TRDV2 and TRDJ1; TRDD3 matches 12 bases. This CDR3 comprises 20 residues. Trimming at V came to 5 bases and at J to 0 bases, leaving 18 bases not matched to a gene. Germline-derived CDR1 and CDR2 are GEAIGNYY and EKD.

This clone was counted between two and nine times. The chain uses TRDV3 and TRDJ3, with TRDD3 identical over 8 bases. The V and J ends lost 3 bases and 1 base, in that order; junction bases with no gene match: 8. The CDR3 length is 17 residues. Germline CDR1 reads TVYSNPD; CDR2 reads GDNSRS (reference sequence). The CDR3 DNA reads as TGTGCCTTCTACTGGGGATACTGGTCCTGGGACACCCGACAGATGTTTTTC. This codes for CAFYWGYWSWDTRQMFF.

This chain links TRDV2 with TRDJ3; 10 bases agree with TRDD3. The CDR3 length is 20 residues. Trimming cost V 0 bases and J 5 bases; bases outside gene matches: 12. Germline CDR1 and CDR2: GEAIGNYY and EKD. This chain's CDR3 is CACDTGELGGYARDTRQMFF. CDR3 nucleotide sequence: TGTGCCTGTGACACCGGAGAGTTGGGGGGATACGCTCGGGACACCCGACAGATGTTTTTC.

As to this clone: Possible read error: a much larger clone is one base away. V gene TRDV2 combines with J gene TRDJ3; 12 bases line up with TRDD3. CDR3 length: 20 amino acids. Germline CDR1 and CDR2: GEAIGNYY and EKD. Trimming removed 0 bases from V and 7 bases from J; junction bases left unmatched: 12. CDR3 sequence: CACDTVLGDTAHCDTRQMFF. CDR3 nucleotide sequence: TGTGCCTGTGACACCGTACTGGGGGATACCGCCCACTGTGACACCCGACAGATGTTTTTC.

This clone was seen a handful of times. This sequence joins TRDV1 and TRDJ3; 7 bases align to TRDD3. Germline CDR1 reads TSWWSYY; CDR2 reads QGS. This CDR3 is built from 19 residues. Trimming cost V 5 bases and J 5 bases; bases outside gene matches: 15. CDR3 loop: CALGPSVGDMSGDTRQMFF. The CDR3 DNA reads TGTGCTCTTGGGCCCTCTGTGGGGGACATGTCCGGGGACACCCGACAGATGTTTTTC.

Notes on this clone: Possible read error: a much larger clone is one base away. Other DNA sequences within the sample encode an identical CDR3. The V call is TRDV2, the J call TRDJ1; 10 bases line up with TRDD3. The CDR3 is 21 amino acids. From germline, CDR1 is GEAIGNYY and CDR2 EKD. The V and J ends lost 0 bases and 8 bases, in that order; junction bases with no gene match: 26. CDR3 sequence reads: CACDTVSAPDWGMPPLGKLIF. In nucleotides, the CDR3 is TGTGCCTGTGACACCGTGTCGGCTCCTGACTGGGGGATGCCGCCCCTAGGGAAACTCATCTTT.

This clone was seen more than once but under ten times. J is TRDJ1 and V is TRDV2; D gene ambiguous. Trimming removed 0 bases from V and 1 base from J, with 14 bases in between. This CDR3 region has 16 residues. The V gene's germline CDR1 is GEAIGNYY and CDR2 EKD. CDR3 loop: CACDTVPSTATDKLIF. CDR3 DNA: TGTGCCTGTGACACCGTCCCCTCTACTGCCACCGATAAACTCATCTTT.

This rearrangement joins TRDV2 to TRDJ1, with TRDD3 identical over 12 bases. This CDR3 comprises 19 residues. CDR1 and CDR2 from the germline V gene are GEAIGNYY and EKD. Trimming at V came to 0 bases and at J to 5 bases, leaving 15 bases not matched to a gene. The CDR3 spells CACDTISGGYAPKEDKLIF. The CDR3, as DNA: TGTGCCTGTGACACCATCTCTGGGGGATACGCGCCGAAAGAAGATAAACTCATCTTT.

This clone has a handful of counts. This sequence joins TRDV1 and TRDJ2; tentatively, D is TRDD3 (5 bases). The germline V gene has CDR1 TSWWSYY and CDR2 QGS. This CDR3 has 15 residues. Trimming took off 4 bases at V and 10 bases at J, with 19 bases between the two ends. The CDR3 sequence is CALGVFRLGTLQLFF. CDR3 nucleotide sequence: TGTGCTCTTGGGGTGTTTAGGCTGGGAACCCTACAACTCTTCTTT.

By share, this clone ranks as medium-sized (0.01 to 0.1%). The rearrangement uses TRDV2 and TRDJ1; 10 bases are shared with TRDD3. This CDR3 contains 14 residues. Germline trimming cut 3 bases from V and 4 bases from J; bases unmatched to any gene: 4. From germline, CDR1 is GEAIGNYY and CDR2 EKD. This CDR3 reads CACDPWGIGDKLIF. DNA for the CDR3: TGTGCCTGTGACCCCTGGGGGATAGGCGATAAACTCATCTTT.

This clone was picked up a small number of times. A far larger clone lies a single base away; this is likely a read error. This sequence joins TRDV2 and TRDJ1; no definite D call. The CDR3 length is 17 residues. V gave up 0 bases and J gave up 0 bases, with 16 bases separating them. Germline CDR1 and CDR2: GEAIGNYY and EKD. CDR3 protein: CACDTVLRARYTDKLIF. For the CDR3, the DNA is TGTGCCTGTGACACCGTTCTGCGGGCTAGGTACACCGATAAACTCATCTTT.

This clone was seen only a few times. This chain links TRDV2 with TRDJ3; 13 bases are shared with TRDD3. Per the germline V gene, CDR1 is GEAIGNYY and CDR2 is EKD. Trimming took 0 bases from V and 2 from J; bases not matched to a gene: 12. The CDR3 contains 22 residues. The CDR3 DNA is TGTGCCTGTGACACCGTACTGGGGGATACGCTCTTCAGCCCCTGGGACACCCGACAGATGTTTTTC. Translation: CACDTVLGDTLFSPWDTRQMFF.

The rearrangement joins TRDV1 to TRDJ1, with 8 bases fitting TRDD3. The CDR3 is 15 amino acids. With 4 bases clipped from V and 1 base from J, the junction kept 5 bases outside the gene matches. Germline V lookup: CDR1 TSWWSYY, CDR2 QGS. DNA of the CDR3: TGTGCTCTTGGGGCCGTACTGGGGGTCACCGATAAACTCATCTTT. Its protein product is CALGAVLGVTDKLIF.

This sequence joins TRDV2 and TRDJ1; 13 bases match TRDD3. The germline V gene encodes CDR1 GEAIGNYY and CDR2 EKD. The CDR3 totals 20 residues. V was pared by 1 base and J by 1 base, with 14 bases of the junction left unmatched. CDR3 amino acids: CACDTVTGGYGGVLTDKLIF. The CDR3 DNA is TGTGCCTGTGACACTGTTACTGGGGGATACGGCGGGGTGCTCACCGATAAACTCATCTTT.

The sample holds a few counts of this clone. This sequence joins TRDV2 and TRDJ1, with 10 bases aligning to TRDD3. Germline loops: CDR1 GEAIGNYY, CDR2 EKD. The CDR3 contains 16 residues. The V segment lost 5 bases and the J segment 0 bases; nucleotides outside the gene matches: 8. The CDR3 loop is CACVKLGDSYTDKLIF. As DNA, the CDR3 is TGTGCCTGTGTTAAGCTGGGGGATAGCTACACCGATAAACTCATCTTT.

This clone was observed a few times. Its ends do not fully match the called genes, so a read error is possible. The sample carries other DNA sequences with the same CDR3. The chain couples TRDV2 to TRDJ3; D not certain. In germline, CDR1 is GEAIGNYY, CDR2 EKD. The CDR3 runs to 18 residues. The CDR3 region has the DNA TGCGCCTGTGACTCCGTACTGTCACCCTCCTGGGACACCCGACAGATGTTTTTC. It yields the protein CACDSVLSPSWDTRQMFF.

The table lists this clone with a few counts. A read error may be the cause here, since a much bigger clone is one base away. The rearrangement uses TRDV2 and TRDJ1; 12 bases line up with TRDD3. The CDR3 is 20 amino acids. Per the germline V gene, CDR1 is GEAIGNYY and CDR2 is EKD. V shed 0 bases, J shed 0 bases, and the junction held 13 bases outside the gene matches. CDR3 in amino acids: CACDTVLGDTRVRYTDKLIF. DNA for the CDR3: TGTGCCTGTGACACCGTACTGGGGGATACCAGGGTGAGGTACACCGATAAACTCATCTTT.

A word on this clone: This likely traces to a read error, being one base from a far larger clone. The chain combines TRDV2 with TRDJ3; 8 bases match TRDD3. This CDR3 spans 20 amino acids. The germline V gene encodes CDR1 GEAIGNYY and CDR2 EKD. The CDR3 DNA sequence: TGTGCCCGTGACACCGCTACTGGGGGCCCCCCCTCCTGGGACACCCGACAGATGTTTTTC. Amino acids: CARDTATGGPPSWDTRQMFF.

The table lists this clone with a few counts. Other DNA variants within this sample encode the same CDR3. The CDR3 nucleotides read TGTGCCTGTGACACCGCGGGGATACGCTCCTGGGACACCCGACAGATGTTTTTC. Its translation is CACDTAGIRSWDTRQMFF. J is TRDJ3 and V is TRDV2; the match to TRDD3 covers 9 bases. The CDR3 loop spans 18 amino acids. Looked up from germline, CDR1 is GEAIGNYY and CDR2 is EKD. With V trimmed by 0 bases and J by 0 bases, 2 bases remained unmatched.

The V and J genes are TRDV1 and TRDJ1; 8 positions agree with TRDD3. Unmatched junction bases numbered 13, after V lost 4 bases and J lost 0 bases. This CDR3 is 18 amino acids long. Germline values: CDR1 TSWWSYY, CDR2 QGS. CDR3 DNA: TGTGCTCTTGGGGGCAGAGTTGGGGGATTCAAGTACACCGATAAACTCATCTTT. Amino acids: CALGGRVGGFKYTDKLIF.

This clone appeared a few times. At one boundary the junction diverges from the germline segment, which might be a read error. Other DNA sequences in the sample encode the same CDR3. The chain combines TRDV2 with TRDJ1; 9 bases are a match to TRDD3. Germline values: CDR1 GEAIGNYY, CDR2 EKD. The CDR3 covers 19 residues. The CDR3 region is CACDKVLGDPRLDTDKLIF. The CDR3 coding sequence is TGTGCCTGCGACAAAGTACTGGGGGACCCTAGACTCGACACCGATAAACTCATCTTT.

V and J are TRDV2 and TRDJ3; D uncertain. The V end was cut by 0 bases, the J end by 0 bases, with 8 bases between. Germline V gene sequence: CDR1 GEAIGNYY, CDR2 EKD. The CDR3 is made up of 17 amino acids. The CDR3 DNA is TGTGCCTGTGACACCGCGTCGAACTCCTGGGACACCCGACAGATGTTTTTC. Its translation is CACDTASNSWDTRQMFF.